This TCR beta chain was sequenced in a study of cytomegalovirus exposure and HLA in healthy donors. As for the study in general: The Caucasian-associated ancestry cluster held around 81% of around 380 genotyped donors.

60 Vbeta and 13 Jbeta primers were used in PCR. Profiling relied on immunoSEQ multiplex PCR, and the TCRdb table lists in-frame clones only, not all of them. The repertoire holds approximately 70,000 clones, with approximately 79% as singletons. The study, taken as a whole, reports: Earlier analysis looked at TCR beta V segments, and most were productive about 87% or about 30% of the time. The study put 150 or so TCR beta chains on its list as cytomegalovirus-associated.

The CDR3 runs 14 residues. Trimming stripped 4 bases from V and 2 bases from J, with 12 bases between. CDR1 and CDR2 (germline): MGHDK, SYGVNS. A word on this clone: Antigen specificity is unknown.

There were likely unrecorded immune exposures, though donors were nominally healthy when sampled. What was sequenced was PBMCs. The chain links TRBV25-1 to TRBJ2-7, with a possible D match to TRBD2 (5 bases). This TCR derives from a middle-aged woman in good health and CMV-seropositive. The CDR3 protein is CASSVRTTTYEQYF. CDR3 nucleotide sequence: TGTGCCAGCAGTGTTAGGACGACTACCTACGAGCAGTACTTC.